The clone carrying this T cell receptor beta chain was observed at least ten times. Amplification targeted TCR beta CDR3 regions from RNA transcripts. Primed by the HTBI set, a first-round RT-PCR was run on the TCR CDR3. Using its own MiXCR run on the multiplex PCR reads, TCRdb lists one record per CDR3 protein. The sample holds roughly 840,000 distinct CDR3 sequences, 38% seen once. This entry is derived from a study of T cells in Graves' hyperthyroidism and ophthalmopathy. Germline V gives CDR1 SGHVS, CDR2 FQNEAQ. The CDR3 has 12 amino acids. V lost 5 bases to trimming and J lost 2 bases, with 3 bases between them.

V and J are TRBV7-8 and TRBJ1-4, with D unclear. Sequenced: blood. This sequence was found in a young man with Graves' hyperthyroidism. The CDR3 region has the DNA TGTGCCAGCAGCCGGACTAATGAAAAACTGTTTTTT. This encodes CASSRTNEKLFF.